These T cell receptor beta chains were read from a single sample in a study of monozygotic twins with inflammatory bowel disease. TCRdb re-called the 5' RACE reads; one entry per CDR3 protein, DNA not given. The sample table sets out about 420,000 distinct CDR3 sequences. Sequenced input: blood. These receptors were taken from a human donor with ulcerative colitis or Crohn's disease, or a healthy co-twin of an affected twin (not recorded which). Each CDR3 is given with its conserved first and last residue. Each record gives: V gene, J gene, CDR3 protein.

>TRBV6-1|TRBJ2-3
CASSDSLGIGSDTQYF
>TRBV2|TRBJ1-5
CASRSNRNQPQHF
>TRBV12-3/TRBV12-4|TRBJ2-2
CASSPDRGTTGELFF
>TRBV7-9|TRBJ2-7
CASSFPQGLSYEQYF
>TRBV7-9|TRBJ1-2
CASPRGGPNYGYTF
>TRBV27|TRBJ1-2
CASSSRTGSKYYGYTF
>TRBV7-2|TRBJ1-5
CASSLDWGFNQPQHF
>TRBV29-1|TRBJ1-2
CSVVGDGAFYGYTF
>TRBV18|TRBJ1-2
CASSPPSRNGYTF
>TRBV28|TRBJ1-6
CASSPATGVRPLHF
>TRBV5-5|TRBJ1-5
CASSLRVNQPQHF
>TRBV7-6|TRBJ2-3
CASSLALTAGSTDTQYF
>TRBV7-9|TRBJ2-5
CASSLGSGGPETQYF
>TRBV3-1|TRBJ2-7
CASSQAPPMKGGEQYF
>TRBV4-3|TRBJ2-2
CASSQGGGIDTGELFF
>TRBV30|TRBJ1-6
CAWSEGQGRGSPLHF
>TRBV6-2/TRBV6-3|TRBJ2-7
CASTPGGHSYEQYF
>TRBV5-1|TRBJ2-7
CASSGGRLPGYEQYF
>TRBV28|TRBJ2-1
CASSLGGRAREQFF
>TRBV7-2|TRBJ2-7
CASSLGGRDEQYF
>TRBV28|TRBJ2-7
CASSFSSGVYEQYF
>TRBV3-1|TRBJ2-3
CASSPQSGTSTDTQYF
>TRBV7-6|TRBJ2-5
CASSAGSAETQYF
>TRBV15|TRBJ2-3
CATSREPGRITDTQYF
>TRBV9|TRBJ2-3
CASSVALSSTDTQYF
>TRBV25-1|TRBJ1-2
CASRGQSYGYTF
>TRBV20-1|TRBJ1-1
CSASDPNTEAFF
>TRBV12-3/TRBV12-4|TRBJ2-7
CASSLLERGEQYF
>TRBV5-5|TRBJ1-5
CASGKSGQPQHF
>TRBV4-1|TRBJ2-5
CASSQGPSGETQYF
>TRBV24-1|TRBJ2-1
CATSVGTGDNEQFF
>TRBV20-1|TRBJ1-1
CSASPGQGPRNTEAFF
>TRBV3-1|TRBJ2-1
CASSPLASYEQFF
>TRBV30|TRBJ2-2
CAWGTSGRGLELFF
>TRBV27|TRBJ2-5
CASSPAGGPETQYF
>TRBV7-3|TRBJ2-3
CASSASGPSGDTQYF
>TRBV27|TRBJ2-2
CASTLAGVETGELFF
>TRBV4-3|TRBJ2-5
CASSQVNRGPSGDQETQYF
>TRBV7-8|TRBJ1-2
CASSLALGQGVYGYTF
>TRBV2|TRBJ1-6
CASSRDSISPLHF